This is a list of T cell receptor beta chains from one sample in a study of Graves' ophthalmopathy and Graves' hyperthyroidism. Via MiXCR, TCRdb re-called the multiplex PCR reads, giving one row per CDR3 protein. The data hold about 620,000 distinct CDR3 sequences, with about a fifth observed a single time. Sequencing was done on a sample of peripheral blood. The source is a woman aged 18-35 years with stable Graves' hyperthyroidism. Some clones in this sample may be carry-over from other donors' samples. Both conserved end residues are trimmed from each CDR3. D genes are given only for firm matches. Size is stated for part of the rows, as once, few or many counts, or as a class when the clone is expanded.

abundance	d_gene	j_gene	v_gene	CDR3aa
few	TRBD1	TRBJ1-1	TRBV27	ASSRGQGDRNTEAF
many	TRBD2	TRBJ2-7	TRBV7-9	ASSPLGTSGTYEQY
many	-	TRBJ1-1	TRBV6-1	ASNNRANTEAF
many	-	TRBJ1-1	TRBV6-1	ASRRASGTEAF
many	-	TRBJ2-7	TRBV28	ASSLGFGANEQY
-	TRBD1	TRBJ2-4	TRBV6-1	ASSSDRGKNIKY
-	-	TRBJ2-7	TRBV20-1	SARSHPRDSYEQY
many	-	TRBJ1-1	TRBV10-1	ASSEFRGDLRNTEAF
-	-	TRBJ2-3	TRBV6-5	ASSYSSRLTQY
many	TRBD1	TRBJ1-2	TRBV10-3	AISAGQGVTDGYT
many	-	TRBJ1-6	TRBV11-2	ASSLEGGGPKNSPLH
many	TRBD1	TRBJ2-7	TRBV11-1	ASSIGTGMDLIPSYEQY
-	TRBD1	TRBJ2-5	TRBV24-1	ATSDSRGETQY
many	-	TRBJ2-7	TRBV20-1	SARAPGYEQY
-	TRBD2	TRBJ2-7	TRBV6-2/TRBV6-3	ASSHPASGSIYEQY
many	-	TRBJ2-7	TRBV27	ASSLSGNTGEQY
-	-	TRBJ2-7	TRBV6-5	ASSSASTVREQY
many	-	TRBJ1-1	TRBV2	ASTRGGNTEAF
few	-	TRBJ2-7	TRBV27	ASSSAWSLYEQY
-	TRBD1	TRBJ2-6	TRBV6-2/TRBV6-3	ASPSPGQGSLPGANVLT
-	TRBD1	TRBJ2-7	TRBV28	ASSSSGTGIYEQY
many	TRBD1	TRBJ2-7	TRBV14	ASSRDRGGAYEQY
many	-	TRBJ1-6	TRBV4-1	ASSQDVQPGSPLH
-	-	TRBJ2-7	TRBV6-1	SSSEAWRSYEQY
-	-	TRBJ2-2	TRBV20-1	SADAGTSNTGELF
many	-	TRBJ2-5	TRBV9	ASSVGSAGTQY
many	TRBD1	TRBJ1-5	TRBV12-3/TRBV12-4	ASLQGASNQPQH
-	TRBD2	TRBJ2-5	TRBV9	ASSVGTSGPPEETQY
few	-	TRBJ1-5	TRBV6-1	ASRELGSQPQH
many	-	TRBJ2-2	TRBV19	ASSIHSRTGELF
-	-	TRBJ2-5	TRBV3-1	ASSQERSGAPDKGAQY
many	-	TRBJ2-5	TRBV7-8	ASSPYPHQPY
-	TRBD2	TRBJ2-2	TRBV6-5	ASSYRAGGPGTGELF
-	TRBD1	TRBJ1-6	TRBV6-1	ASRVTGRNSPLH
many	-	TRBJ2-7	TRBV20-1	SANFGGYEQY
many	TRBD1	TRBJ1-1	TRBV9	ASSAPTGVGTEAF
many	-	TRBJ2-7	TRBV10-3	AISGTASEY
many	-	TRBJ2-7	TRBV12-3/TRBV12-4	ASSWISDCEQY
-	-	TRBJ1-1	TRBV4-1	ASSQTTEAF
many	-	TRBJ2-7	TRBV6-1	ASSPAGEKRYEQY
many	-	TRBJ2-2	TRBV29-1	SVRDGLLNTGELF
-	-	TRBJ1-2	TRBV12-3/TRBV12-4	ASSLLRVTDGYT
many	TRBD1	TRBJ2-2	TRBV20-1	SAPRTGNTGELF
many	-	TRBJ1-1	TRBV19	ASSIPRTENTEAF